This TCR beta chain was sequenced for a study of control samples from healthy donors and cancer patients. This CDR3 comprises 15 residues. Germline V gene lookup returns CDR1 MNHEY and CDR2 SVGAGI. The ends lost 7 bases at V and 3 bases at J; junction bases unmatched: 7. Sequenced by immunoSEQ multiplex PCR; TCRdb stores in-frame clones only, minus some. The sample has 120,000 to 150,000 clones; 91% are singletons. V is TRBV6-5 and J is TRBJ2-1, with 9 bases that match TRBD2. The origin of this receptor is a man younger than 30 in good health. Material: blood. The CDR3 sequence is CASNSAGGSYNEQFF. CDR3 bases: TGTGCCAGCAACTCAGCGGGGGGAAGCTACAATGAGCAGTTCTTC.